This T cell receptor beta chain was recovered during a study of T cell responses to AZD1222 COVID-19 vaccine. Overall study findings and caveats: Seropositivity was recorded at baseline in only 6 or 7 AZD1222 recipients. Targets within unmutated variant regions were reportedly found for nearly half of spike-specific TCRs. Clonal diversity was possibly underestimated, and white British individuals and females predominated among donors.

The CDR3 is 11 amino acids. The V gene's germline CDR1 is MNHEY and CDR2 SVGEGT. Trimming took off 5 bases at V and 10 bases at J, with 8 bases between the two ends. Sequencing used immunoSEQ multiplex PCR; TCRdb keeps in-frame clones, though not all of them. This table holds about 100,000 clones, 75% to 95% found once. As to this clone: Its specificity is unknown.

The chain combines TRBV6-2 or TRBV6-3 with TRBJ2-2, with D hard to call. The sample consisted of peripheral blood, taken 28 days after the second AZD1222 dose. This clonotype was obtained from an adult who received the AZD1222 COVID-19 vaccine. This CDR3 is CASSEAEELFF. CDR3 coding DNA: TGTGCCAGCAGTGAGGCTGAGGAGCTGTTTTTT.